These T cell receptor beta chains were read from a single sample in a study of blood T cell repertoires in COVID-19. TCRdb keeps only in-frame clones here, not all; method: immunoSEQ multiplex PCR. The sample has 250,000 to 300,000 clones, 75% to 90% seen once. The sample consisted of peripheral blood. The receptors were gathered from a man aged 35 to 55 with acute or convalescent COVID-19. Each CDR3 is given with its conserved first and last residue. Each record gives: clone size, D gene, J gene, V gene, CDR3 DNA, CDR3 protein. A D gene is named only where the DNA matches it firmly. Size is stated for part of the rows, as once, few or many counts, or as a class when the clone is expanded.

clone size: .; D gene: TRBD1; J gene: TRBJ2-1; V gene: TRBV20-1; CDR3 DNA: TGCAGAGCGTACAGGGGGCATGAGCAGTTCTTC; CDR3 protein: CRAYRGHEQFF
clone size: .; D gene: TRBD1; J gene: TRBJ1-2; V gene: TRBV4-2; CDR3 DNA: TGTGCCAGCAGCCAAGACCCCGGGACAGAGAGCCCTCACTTC; CDR3 protein: CASSQDPGTESPHF
clone size: once; D gene: .; J gene: TRBJ2-7; V gene: TRBV21-1; CDR3 DNA: TGTGCCAGCAGCAAAGAGGATCCAGGCTACGAGCAGTACTTC; CDR3 protein: CASSKEDPGYEQYF
clone size: .; D gene: .; J gene: TRBJ1-1; V gene: TRBV12-5; CDR3 DNA: TGTGCTAGTGGTTTGGACAGATGGAACACTGAAGCTTTCTTT; CDR3 protein: CASGLDRWNTEAFF
clone size: .; D gene: TRBD1; J gene: TRBJ1-4; V gene: TRBV19; CDR3 DNA: TGTGCCAGTAGTATGGGTCGACAGGGTAATGAAAAACTGTTTTTT; CDR3 protein: CASSMGRQGNEKLFF
clone size: .; D gene: TRBD1; J gene: TRBJ1-1; V gene: TRBV6-5; CDR3 DNA: TGTGCCAGCAGTTACCAGGGGGGCAGGGGCACTGAAGCTTTCTTT; CDR3 protein: CASSYQGGRGTEAFF
clone size: .; D gene: .; J gene: TRBJ1-2; V gene: TRBV10-3; CDR3 DNA: TGTGCCATCAGTGAGTTTCGGGGGAGGAGATATGGCTACACCTTC; CDR3 protein: CAISEFRGRRYGYTF
clone size: .; D gene: .; J gene: TRBJ2-2; V gene: TRBV11-2; CDR3 DNA: TGTGCCAGCAGAGCCCGGACGGCTCCAGGGGAACTGTTTTTT; CDR3 protein: CASRARTAPGELFF
clone size: .; D gene: .; J gene: TRBJ2-7; V gene: TRBV24-1; CDR3 DNA: TGTGCCACCAGTGACCGAAAAACAGGGTTCATAGACGAGCAGTACTTC; CDR3 protein: CATSDRKTGFIDEQYF
clone size: .; D gene: .; J gene: TRBJ1-3; V gene: TRBV5-5; CDR3 DNA: TGTGCCAGCAGCTTGGCCCGGAAGGGGCCATCTGGAAACACCATATATTTT; CDR3 protein: CASSLARKGPSGNTIYF
clone size: .; D gene: .; J gene: TRBJ1-4; V gene: TRBV5-5; CDR3 DNA: TGTGCCAGCAGCCGGGATGATAATGAAAAACTGTTTTTT; CDR3 protein: CASSRDDNEKLFF
clone size: .; D gene: TRBD1; J gene: TRBJ1-5; V gene: TRBV2; CDR3 DNA: TGTGCCAGCATCGACGACAGGGATCAGCCCCAGCATTTT; CDR3 protein: CASIDDRDQPQHF
clone size: .; D gene: .; J gene: TRBJ2-7; V gene: TRBV5-1; CDR3 DNA: TGCGCCAGCAGCCCTCAATTCGGGGACGAGCAGTACTTC; CDR3 protein: CASSPQFGDEQYF
clone size: .; D gene: .; J gene: TRBJ2-1; V gene: TRBV2; CDR3 DNA: TGTGCCAGCAGTGAAGAATTCGGAGGTCAGTTCTTC; CDR3 protein: CASSEEFGGQFF
clone size: .; D gene: TRBD1; J gene: TRBJ1-2; V gene: TRBV2; CDR3 DNA: TGTGCCAGCAGTGTGAGTCGGACAGGGACTAACTATGGCTACACCTTC; CDR3 protein: CASSVSRTGTNYGYTF
clone size: .; D gene: .; J gene: TRBJ2-4; V gene: TRBV12-5; CDR3 DNA: TGTGCTAGTGGTTTGGGAACAGGTAGCCTAGCCAAAAACATTCAGTACTTC; CDR3 protein: CASGLGTGSLAKNIQYF
clone size: .; D gene: TRBD1; J gene: TRBJ1-5; V gene: TRBV2; CDR3 DNA: TGTGCCAGCAGTCGGGGACAGGGGATTCAGCCCCAGCATTTT; CDR3 protein: CASSRGQGIQPQHF
clone size: .; D gene: .; J gene: TRBJ1-1; V gene: TRBV5-6; CDR3 DNA: TGTGCCAGCAGCTTCGGGGTGAAGACTGAAGCTTTCTTT; CDR3 protein: CASSFGVKTEAFF
clone size: few; D gene: .; J gene: TRBJ1-2; V gene: TRBV6-5; CDR3 DNA: TGTGCCAGCAGTTACTCGATCCAGGGATCCTTATACGGCTACACCTTC; CDR3 protein: CASSYSIQGSLYGYTF
clone size: .; D gene: TRBD1; J gene: TRBJ1-2; V gene: TRBV6-5; CDR3 DNA: TGTGCCAGCAGGGGGACAGGGGACGGCTATGGCTACACCTTC; CDR3 protein: CASRGTGDGYGYTF
clone size: .; D gene: .; J gene: TRBJ1-2; V gene: TRBV11-2; CDR3 DNA: TGTGCCAGCAGTCTAAACGGGGGGCTCGGCTACACCTTC; CDR3 protein: CASSLNGGLGYTF
clone size: .; D gene: .; J gene: TRBJ1-2; V gene: TRBV2; CDR3 DNA: TGTGCCAGCAAAGAGACAGGCGTAGCTAACTATGGCTACACCTTC; CDR3 protein: CASKETGVANYGYTF
clone size: few; D gene: .; J gene: TRBJ1-6; V gene: TRBV5-4; CDR3 DNA: TGTGCCAGCAGCTTGTTACAGGGATCACCCCTCCACTTT; CDR3 protein: CASSLLQGSPLHF
clone size: once; D gene: TRBD1; J gene: TRBJ2-1; V gene: TRBV10-2; CDR3 DNA: TGCGCCAGCAGCCTCTATACAGGGGCTTCCTACAATGAGCAGTTCTTC; CDR3 protein: CASSLYTGASYNEQFF
clone size: .; D gene: .; J gene: TRBJ1-2; V gene: TRBV14; CDR3 DNA: TGTGCCAGCAGCCGGGGGCACAGGGAGGGTTATGGCTACACCTTC; CDR3 protein: CASSRGHREGYGYTF